This is a list of T cell receptor beta chains from one sample in a study of cytomegalovirus exposure and HLA in healthy donors. Data came from immunoSEQ multiplex PCR; TCRdb stores just in-frame clones and leaves some out. The repertoire holds around 150,000 clones, with approximately 80% as singletons. Sample: PBMCs. The receptors come from a man in his forties in good health and CMV-seronegative. Each CDR3 is given without its conserved first and last residue. D genes are given only for firm matches. Size is omitted from some rows. Given values are once, few, many or a class for expanded clones.

CDR3 protein,D gene,V gene,clone size,CDR3 length,J gene
AISNAEEGDQPQH,-,TRBV10-3,few,13,TRBJ1-5
SVEDGRGSYEQY,-,TRBV29-1,once,12,TRBJ2-7
ASRQGRNTGELF,-,TRBV9,-,12,TRBJ2-2
ASSMGLDPYEQY,-,TRBV9,once,12,TRBJ2-7
ASSASGGPNYGYT,TRBD1,TRBV9,-,13,TRBJ1-2
ASSTTVNTEAF,-,TRBV7-9,-,11,TRBJ1-1
ASSGRTRNEKLF,-,TRBV6-1,few,12,TRBJ1-4
ASSPTGLAFSSYEQY,TRBD2,TRBV11-2,-,15,TRBJ2-7
ASSRKGQGYTGELF,TRBD1,TRBV27,-,14,TRBJ2-2
ASSGTSGSDSDTQY,TRBD2,TRBV6-4,many,14,TRBJ2-3
ASSSRTSGFPGETQY,TRBD2,TRBV5-4,once,15,TRBJ2-5
ASSIMGASNQPQH,-,TRBV19,-,13,TRBJ1-5
ASRLIRTSGSYEQY,TRBD2,TRBV7-9,-,14,TRBJ2-7
ASSLVQGADEQY,TRBD1,TRBV5-1,-,12,TRBJ2-7
ASSQDRNYEQY,-,TRBV4-3,-,11,TRBJ2-7
SAGGWGDTEAF,-,TRBV29-1,-,11,TRBJ1-1
ASTPPRRTPYEQY,-,TRBV19,once,13,TRBJ2-7
ASSSGTGGYGYT,TRBD1,TRBV7-3,once,12,TRBJ1-2
ASRLAGAVSTDTQY,TRBD2,TRBV30,-,14,TRBJ2-3
ASSLRTLTSYEQY,-,TRBV5-6,few,13,TRBJ2-7
ASAPGQGGNQPQH,TRBD1,TRBV27,few,13,TRBJ1-5
ASSFGAGVGTYEQY,TRBD2,TRBV5-1,few,14,TRBJ2-7
ASSLWAGPAPLH,-,TRBV7-2,-,12,TRBJ1-6
ASSPRFKGLTNYGYT,-,TRBV18,-,15,TRBJ1-2
ASSRQGLAGAETQY,TRBD2,TRBV7-2,-,14,TRBJ2-5
ASSLSGLADTQY,TRBD2,TRBV7-3,-,12,TRBJ2-3
AWSRGNEQF,-,TRBV30,-,9,TRBJ2-1
ASDRGSTEAF,TRBD1,TRBV19,-,10,TRBJ1-1
AWSVLTGVNTEAF,-,TRBV30,-,13,TRBJ1-1
ASSSLASGRVEQY,TRBD2,TRBV7-6,-,13,TRBJ2-7
ASSSSGEGEDEQF,TRBD2,TRBV28,-,13,TRBJ2-1
ASRKLQDGKYGYT,-,TRBV27,-,13,TRBJ1-2
ASRDREKDYGYT,TRBD1,TRBV28,-,12,TRBJ1-2
AISGTGRETEAF,TRBD1,TRBV10-3,-,12,TRBJ1-1
ASSPREVNYGYT,-,TRBV7-2,-,12,TRBJ1-2